This T cell receptor (beta chain) originates from a study of regulatory T cells in long-lasting Graves disease. General study points: Newly diagnosed patients shared 1,000 or so public clonotypes; persistent patients shared approximately 2,700.

Time point meaning: newly diagnosed GD, antithyroid drugs for less than 3 months. From RNA extracted from PBMCs, the TCR library was made. Construction of TCR beta libraries relied on iRepertoire HTBI primers and on Arm-PCR targeting CDR3 regions. TCRdb fed the multiplex PCR reads into MiXCR, producing one record per CDR3 protein. The top ten clones hold around 23% of a sample with 350,000 to 550,000 distinct CDR3 sequences, about a sixth of them seen once. From germline, CDR1 is MDHEN and CDR2 SYDVKM. V was shortened by 7 bases and J by 5 bases, with 5 bases between the two germline ends. The CDR3 runs to 11 residues. Concerning this clonotype itself: What it binds is not known.

This same sample was also part of a study on T cells in Graves' hyperthyroidism and ophthalmopathy. From that study: Most thyroid clonotypes expanded above 0.001 were also detected in blood.

The clonotype was recovered from a woman aged 18-30 years with Graves disease. Specimen: peripheral blood mononuclear cells (PBMCs), collected at new diagnosis, from a patient treated with antithyroid drugs. The rearrangement uses TRBV28 and TRBJ2-2; D not certain. Written as DNA, the CDR3 is TGTGCCAGCATGGGGACCGGGGAGCTGTTTTTT. Translating it yields CASMGTGELFF. The variable domain in full, completed from reference TRBV28 and TRBJ2-2, reads DVKVTQSSRYLVKRTGEKVFLECVQDMDHENMFWYRQDPGLGLRLIYFSYDVKMKEKGDIPEGYSVSREKKERFSLILESASTNQTSMYLCASMGTGELFFGEGSRLTVL.